This is a list of T cell receptor beta chains from one sample in a study of beta chain features in type 1 diabetes. Sequenced by immunoSEQ multiplex PCR; TCRdb stores in-frame clones only, minus some. The profile shows about 290,000 clones, approximately 8.1% of them singletons. The material sequenced was central memory CD4+ T cells from blood. The receptors originated from a woman under 30 in good health. CDR3s include the opening cysteine and the closing phenylalanine or tryptophan.

j_call: TRBJ2-4; v_call: TRBV20-1; cdr3_length: 11; cdr3_aa: CSARYLDVQYF
j_call: TRBJ2-5; v_call: TRBV29-1; cdr3_length: 13; cdr3_aa: CSVEGGYLGTQYF
j_call: TRBJ2-2; v_call: TRBV7-3; cdr3_length: 16; cdr3_aa: CASSPDRAMGAGELFF
j_call: TRBJ1-1; v_call: TRBV6-5; cdr3_length: 14; cdr3_aa: CASSSQAWDTEAFF
j_call: TRBJ1-1; v_call: TRBV5-4; cdr3_length: 13; cdr3_aa: CASSLGGTGVTFF
j_call: TRBJ1-1; v_call: TRBV7-2; cdr3_length: 15; cdr3_aa: CASSLRQGPGTEAFF
j_call: TRBJ2-7; v_call: TRBV7-2; cdr3_length: 15; cdr3_aa: CASSNAGGGSNEQYF
j_call: TRBJ2-7; v_call: TRBV2; cdr3_length: 14; cdr3_aa: CASNPGRGVYEQYF
j_call: TRBJ1-2; v_call: TRBV6-6; cdr3_length: 15; cdr3_aa: CAINRGGLRNYGYTF
j_call: TRBJ1-6; v_call: TRBV9; cdr3_length: 14; cdr3_aa: CASSAAPANSPLHF
j_call: TRBJ2-3; v_call: TRBV7-2; cdr3_length: 15; cdr3_aa: CASSSIRNAPDTQYF
j_call: TRBJ1-1; v_call: TRBV30; cdr3_length: 13; cdr3_aa: CAWARQANTEAFF
j_call: TRBJ2-5; v_call: TRBV5-4; cdr3_length: 16; cdr3_aa: CASSLGTSGGEETQYF
j_call: TRBJ2-7; v_call: TRBV7-2; cdr3_length: 16; cdr3_aa: CASSTYPLAGDYEQYF
j_call: TRBJ1-4; v_call: TRBV5-5; cdr3_length: 12; cdr3_aa: CASRAVNEKLFF
j_call: TRBJ1-2; v_call: TRBV18; cdr3_length: 13; cdr3_aa: CASSPAGDYGYTF
j_call: TRBJ2-7; v_call: TRBV7-6; cdr3_length: 16; cdr3_aa: CASSLGTGTSGYEQYF
j_call: TRBJ2-1; v_call: TRBV5-1; cdr3_length: 15; cdr3_aa: CASSPRTSGNNEQFF
j_call: TRBJ2-7; v_call: TRBV19; cdr3_length: 15; cdr3_aa: CASSIAGILGYEQYF
j_call: TRBJ1-5; v_call: TRBV4-2; cdr3_length: 13; cdr3_aa: CASSLQGNQPQHF
j_call: TRBJ2-3; v_call: TRBV7-9; cdr3_length: 16; cdr3_aa: CASSLARSGTTDTQYF
j_call: TRBJ2-2; v_call: TRBV13; cdr3_length: 14; cdr3_aa: CASSLRQGTGELFF
j_call: TRBJ2-4; v_call: TRBV7-2; cdr3_length: 15; cdr3_aa: CASSPPGGNKNIQYF
j_call: TRBJ1-1; v_call: TRBV28; cdr3_length: 13; cdr3_aa: CASSLVQDLEAFF